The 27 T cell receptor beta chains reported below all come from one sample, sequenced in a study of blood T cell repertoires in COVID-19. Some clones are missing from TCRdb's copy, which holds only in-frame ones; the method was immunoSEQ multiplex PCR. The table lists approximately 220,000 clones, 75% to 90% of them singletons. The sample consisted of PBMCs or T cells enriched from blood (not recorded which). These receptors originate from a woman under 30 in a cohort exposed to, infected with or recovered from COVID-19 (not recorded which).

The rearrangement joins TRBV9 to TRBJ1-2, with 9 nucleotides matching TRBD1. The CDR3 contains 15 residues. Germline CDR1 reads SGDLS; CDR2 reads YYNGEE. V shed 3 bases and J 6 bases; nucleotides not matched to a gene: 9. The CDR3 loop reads CASSAARTGANGYTF. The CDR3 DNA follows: TGTGCCAGCAGCGCAGCCCGGACAGGGGCGAATGGCTACACCTTC.

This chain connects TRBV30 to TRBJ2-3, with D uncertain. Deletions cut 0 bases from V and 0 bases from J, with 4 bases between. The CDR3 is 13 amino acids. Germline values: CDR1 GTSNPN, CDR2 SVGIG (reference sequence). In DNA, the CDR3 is TGTGCCTGGAGTGTCACAAGCACAGATACGCAGTATTTT. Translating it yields CAWSVTSTDTQYF.

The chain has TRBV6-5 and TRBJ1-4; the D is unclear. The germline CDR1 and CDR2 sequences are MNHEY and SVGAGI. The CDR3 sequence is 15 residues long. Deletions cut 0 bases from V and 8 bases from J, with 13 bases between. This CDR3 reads CASSYSRGPQEKLFF. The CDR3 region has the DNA TGTGCCAGCAGTTACTCGCGAGGGCCCCAAGAAAAACTGTTTTTT.

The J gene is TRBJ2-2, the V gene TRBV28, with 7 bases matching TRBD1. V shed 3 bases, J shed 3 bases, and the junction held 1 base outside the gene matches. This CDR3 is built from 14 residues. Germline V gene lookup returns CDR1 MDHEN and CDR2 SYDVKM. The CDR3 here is CASSLQGDTGELFF. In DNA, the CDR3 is TGTGCCAGCAGTTTGCAGGGGGACACCGGGGAGCTGTTTTTT.

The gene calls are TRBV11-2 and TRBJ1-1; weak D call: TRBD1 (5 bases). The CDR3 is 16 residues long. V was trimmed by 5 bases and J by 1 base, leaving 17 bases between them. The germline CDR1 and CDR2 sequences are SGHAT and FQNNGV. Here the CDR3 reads CASSPGPGYQNTEAFF. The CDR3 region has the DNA TGTGCCAGCAGCCCAGGGCCAGGGTACCAGAACACTGAAGCTTTCTTT.

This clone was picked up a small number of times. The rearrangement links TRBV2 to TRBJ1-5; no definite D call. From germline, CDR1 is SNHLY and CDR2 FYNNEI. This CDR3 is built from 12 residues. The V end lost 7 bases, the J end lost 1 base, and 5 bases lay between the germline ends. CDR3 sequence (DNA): TGTGCCAGCAAAACAAGCAATCAGCCCCAGCATTTT. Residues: CASKTSNQPQHF.

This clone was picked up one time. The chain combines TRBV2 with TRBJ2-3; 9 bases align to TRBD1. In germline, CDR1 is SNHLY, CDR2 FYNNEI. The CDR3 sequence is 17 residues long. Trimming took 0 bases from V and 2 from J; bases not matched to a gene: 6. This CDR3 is CASSEAQGQGNTDTQYF. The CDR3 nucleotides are TGTGCCAGCAGTGAAGCGCAGGGACAGGGAAACACAGATACGCAGTATTTT.

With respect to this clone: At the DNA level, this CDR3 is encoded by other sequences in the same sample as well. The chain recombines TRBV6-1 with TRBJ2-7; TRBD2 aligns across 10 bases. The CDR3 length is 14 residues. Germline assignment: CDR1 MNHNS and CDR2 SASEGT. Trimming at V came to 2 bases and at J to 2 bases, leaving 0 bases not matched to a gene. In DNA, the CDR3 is TGTGCCAGCAGTGAACTAGCGGGAGCCTACGAGCAGTACTTC. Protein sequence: CASSELAGAYEQYF.

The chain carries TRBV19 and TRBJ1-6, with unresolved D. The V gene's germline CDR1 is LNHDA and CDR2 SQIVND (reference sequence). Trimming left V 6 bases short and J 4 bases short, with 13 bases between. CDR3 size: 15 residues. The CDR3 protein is CASSPTAGYNSPLHF. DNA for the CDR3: TGTGCCAGTAGCCCCACGGCAGGATATAATTCACCCCTCCACTTT.

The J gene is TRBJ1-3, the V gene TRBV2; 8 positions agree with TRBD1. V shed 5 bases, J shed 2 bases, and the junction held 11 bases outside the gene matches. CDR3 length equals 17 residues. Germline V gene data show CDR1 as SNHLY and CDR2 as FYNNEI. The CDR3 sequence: CASSPGQGRVPGNTIYF. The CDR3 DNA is TGTGCCAGCAGTCCCGGACAGGGCCGAGTCCCTGGAAACACCATATATTTT.

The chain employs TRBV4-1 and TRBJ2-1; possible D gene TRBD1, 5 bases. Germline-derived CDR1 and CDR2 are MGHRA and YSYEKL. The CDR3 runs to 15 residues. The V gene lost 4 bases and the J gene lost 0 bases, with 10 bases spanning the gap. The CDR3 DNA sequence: TGCGCCAGCAGCCCAACAGGAAGCTCCTACAATGAGCAGTTCTTC. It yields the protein CASSPTGSSYNEQFF.

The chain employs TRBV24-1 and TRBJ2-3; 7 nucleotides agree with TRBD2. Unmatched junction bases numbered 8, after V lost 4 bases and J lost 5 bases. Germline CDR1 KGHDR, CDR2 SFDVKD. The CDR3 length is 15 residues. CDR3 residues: CATSDPTSVGDTQYF. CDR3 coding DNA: TGTGCCACCAGTGACCCCACTAGCGTAGGAGATACGCAGTATTTT.

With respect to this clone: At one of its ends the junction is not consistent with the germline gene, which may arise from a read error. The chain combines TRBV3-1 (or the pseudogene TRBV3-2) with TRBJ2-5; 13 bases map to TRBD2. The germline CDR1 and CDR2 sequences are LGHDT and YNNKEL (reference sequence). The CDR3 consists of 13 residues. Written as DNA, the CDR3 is TGTGCCAGCAGCCCGGGACTAGCGGGAACCAGCAACTTC. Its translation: CASSPGLAGTSNF.

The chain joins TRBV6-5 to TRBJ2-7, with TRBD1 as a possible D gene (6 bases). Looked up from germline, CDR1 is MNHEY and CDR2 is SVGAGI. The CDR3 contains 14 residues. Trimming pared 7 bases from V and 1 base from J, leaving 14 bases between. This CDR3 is CASTLGGKSYEQYF. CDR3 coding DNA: TGTGCCAGCACCCTAGGGGGTAAATCCTACGAGCAGTACTTC.

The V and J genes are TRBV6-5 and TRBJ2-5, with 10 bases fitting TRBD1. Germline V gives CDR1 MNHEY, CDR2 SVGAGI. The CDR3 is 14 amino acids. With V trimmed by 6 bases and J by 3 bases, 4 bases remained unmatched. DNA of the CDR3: TGTGCCAGCAGCACGACAGGGGGCGAAGAGACCCAGTACTTC. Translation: CASSTTGGEETQYF.

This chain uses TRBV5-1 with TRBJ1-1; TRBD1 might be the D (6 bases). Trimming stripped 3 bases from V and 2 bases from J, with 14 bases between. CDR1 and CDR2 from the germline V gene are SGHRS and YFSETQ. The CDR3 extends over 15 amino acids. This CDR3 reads CASSSPGGGNTEAFF. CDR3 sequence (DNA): TGCGCCAGCAGCTCCCCGGGTGGGGGCAACACTGAAGCTTTCTTT.

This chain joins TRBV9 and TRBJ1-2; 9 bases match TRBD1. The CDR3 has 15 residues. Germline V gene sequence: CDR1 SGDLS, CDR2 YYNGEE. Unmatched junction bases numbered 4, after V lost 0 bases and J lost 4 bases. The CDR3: CASSVGGQGAYGYTF. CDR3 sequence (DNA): TGTGCCAGCAGCGTAGGGGGACAGGGAGCCTATGGCTACACCTTC.

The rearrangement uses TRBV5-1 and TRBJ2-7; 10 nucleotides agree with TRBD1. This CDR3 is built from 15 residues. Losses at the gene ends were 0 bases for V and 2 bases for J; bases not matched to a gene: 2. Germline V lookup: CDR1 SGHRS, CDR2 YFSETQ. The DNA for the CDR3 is TGCGCCAGCAGCTTGGGAGGACAGGGGGCCTACGAGCAGTACTTC. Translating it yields CASSLGGQGAYEQYF.

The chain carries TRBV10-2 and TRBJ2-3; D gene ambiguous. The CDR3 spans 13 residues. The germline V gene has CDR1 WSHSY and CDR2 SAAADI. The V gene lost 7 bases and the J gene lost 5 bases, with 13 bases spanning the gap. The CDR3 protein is CASTLASQDTQYF. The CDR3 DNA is TGCGCCAGCACCTTAGCCTCGCAAGATACGCAGTATTTT.

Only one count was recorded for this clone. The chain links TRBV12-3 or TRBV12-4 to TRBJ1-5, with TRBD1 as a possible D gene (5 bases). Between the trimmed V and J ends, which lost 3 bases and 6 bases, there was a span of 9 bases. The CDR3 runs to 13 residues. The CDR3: CASSLSRVQPQHF. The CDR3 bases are TGTGCCAGCAGTTTGAGCAGGGTTCAGCCCCAGCATTTT.

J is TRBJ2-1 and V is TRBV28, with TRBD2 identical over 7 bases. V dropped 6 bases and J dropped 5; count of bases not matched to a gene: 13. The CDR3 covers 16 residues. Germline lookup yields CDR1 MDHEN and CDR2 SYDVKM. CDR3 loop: CASSPYSGANHNEQFF. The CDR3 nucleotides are TGTGCCAGCAGCCCCTACAGCGGGGCCAACCACAATGAGCAGTTCTTC.

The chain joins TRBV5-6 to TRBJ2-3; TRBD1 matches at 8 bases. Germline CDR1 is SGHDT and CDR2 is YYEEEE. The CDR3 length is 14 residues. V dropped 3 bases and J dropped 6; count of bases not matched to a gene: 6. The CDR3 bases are TGTGCCAGCAGCTCGGGACAGGCCTGGGATACGCAGTATTTT. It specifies CASSSGQAWDTQYF.

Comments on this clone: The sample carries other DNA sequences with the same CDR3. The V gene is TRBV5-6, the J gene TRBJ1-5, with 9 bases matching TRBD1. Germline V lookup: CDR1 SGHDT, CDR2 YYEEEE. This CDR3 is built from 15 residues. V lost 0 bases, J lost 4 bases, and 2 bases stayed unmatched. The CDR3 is CASSLGTGENQPQHF. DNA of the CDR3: TGTGCCAGCAGCTTGGGGACAGGGGAAAATCAGCCCCAGCATTTT.

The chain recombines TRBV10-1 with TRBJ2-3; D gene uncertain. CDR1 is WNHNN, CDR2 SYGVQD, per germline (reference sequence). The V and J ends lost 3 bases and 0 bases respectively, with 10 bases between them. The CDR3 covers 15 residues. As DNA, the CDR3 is TGCGCCAGCAGTGACGCAGATATTAGCACAGATACGCAGTATTTT. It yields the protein CASSDADISTDTQYF.

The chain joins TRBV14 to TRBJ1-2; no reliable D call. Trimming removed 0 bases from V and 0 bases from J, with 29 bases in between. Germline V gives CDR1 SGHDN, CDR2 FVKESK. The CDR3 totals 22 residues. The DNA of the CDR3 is TGTGCCAGCAGCCAAGATTCTTGGGCGTATTCCGATGGGGAGGCTACTAACTATGGCTACACCTTC. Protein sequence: CASSQDSWAYSDGEATNYGYTF.

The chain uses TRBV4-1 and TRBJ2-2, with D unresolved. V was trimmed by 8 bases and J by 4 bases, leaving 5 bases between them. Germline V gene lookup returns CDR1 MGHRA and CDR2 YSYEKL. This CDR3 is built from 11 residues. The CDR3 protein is CASGRTGELFF. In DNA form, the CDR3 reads TGCGCCAGCGGGCGCACCGGGGAGCTGTTTTTT.

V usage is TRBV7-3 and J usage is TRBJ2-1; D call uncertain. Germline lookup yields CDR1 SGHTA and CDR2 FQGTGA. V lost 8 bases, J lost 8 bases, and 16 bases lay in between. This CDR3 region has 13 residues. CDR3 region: CASAPRITDEQFF. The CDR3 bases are TGTGCCAGCGCCCCTAGGATTACTGATGAGCAGTTCTTC.